This paragraph reports one T cell receptor beta chain. No cognate antigen has been identified for it. No base quality information exists; no much larger clone differs at one position. The data originate from a study of shared clonotypes between healthy human individuals (dated by TCRdb to about 2020). Notes on the research overall: A couple of women and a few men aged 18 to 49 years were included in the cohort. For each donor, three plates each were used for CD4 naive and CD4 memory, two plates were used for CD8 naive, and one plate was used for CD8 memory. To estimate repertoire size and how much clonotype sharing occurs between individuals, the study deeply sequenced the blood TCR repertoires of roughly 5 healthy adults. To increase sequencing depth and limit assay-specific biases, different laboratories used diverse techniques to prepare libraries and sequence TCR repertoires. Between about 0.8 and 9 billion PBMCs per donor were obtained by leukapheresis. The investigation overall reported the following: Naive subsets generally had larger estimated clonotype richness than memory subsets did. Compared with non-shared clonotypes, clonotypes shared by all four sorted-subset donors had higher generation probabilities. Even with the large sequencing depth, rarefaction of the sorted-subset datasets indicated that sequencing was incomplete. Sharing across a few donors was observed for around 4.8% of naive CD4, about 4% of naive CD8, over 2% of memory CD4, and about 0.39% of memory CD8 clonotypes. Only blood was sampled, and tissue TCR repertoires likely differ from those in blood. Based on pairwise subsampling, the degree of clonotype sharing among donors was expected to be affected by sequencing depth. Because the study included a small number of donors, the genetic and exposure-history diversity represented was limited.

Donors were healthy HIV-negative adults with no recently reported acute infections or vaccinations. Every donor was a Caucasian adult living in Nashville, Tennessee, USA. CD4+ T cells were enriched through magnetic negative selection, after which naive cells were positively selected on CD45RA and the remaining negative fraction served as the memory subset. Blood was obtained by leukapheresis, after which PBMCs were separated by Ficoll-Histopaque density gradient centrifugation and cryopreserved in liquid nitrogen vapor phase. Purity and quantity of every magnetically sorted T cell population were checked by analytical flow cytometry. From each sorted fraction, genomic DNA was isolated and quantified by UV absorbance on a Nanodrop 2000c. Using the deep immunoSEQ assay, TCR CDR3 regions were amplified from genomic DNA by multiplex PCR. For each cell subset, the extracted genomic DNA was distributed evenly across all wells of several immunoSEQ 96-well plates, and each plate served as one replicate. For sorted subsets, each replicate PCR was loaded with approximately 0.2 ug genomic DNA, equivalent to approximately 33,000 T cell genomes. Purified libraries were quantified with a Qubit 3.0 fluorometer, sized on a Bioanalyzer 2100, and re-quantified with the KAPA Library Quantification kit. A separate single-read 150-cycle Illumina NextSeq 550 flow cell was used to sequence each immunoSEQ 96-well plate. On the authors' methods: Because only junctional sequences without quality scores were contained in the immunoSEQ output, filtering matching that applied to full-length reads could not be performed. To assign V/J genes and CDR3, sequences were annotated against IMGT germline references using PyIR, a Python wrapper for IgBLAST v1.9. Reads with weak V/J assignments (E-value above 1e-6), missing CDR3, stop codons, out-of-frame junctions, or ambiguous translated residues were removed. A V3J clonotype was defined by an identical inferred V gene, J gene, and CDR3 amino acid sequence. To compute the percentage overlap between repertoires, the number of shared unique clonotypes was divided by the size of the smaller repertoire. Richness of each repertoire was evaluated using RTK rarefaction, the Chao1 estimator, and Recon v2.1 estimates of unobserved clonotypes. For all TCRbeta clonotypes obtained by the gDNA method from a handful of donors, generation probabilities were computed with OLGA. TCRdb took this table from immuneACCESS and kept in-frame rearrangements with V and J called. Such tables lack part of the clones; where checked against another copy, unresolved V genes explain under half of the gap, and the rest is unexplained. V, J and clone size are taken as reported in that table, and D and trimming were inferred from the DNA itself. The sample has some 650,000 clones on record, around 97% of them singletons. Roughly 0.05% of the sample goes to the ten largest clones.

For CDR1 and CDR2, the germline V gene (reference sequence) lists GTSNPN and SVGIG. A distance of 14 bases separates the germline ends of V and J, which lose 2 bases and 0 bases respectively. The CDR3, cysteine through phenylalanine, is 16 amino acids long. The CDR3 DNA has 48 bases and is translated from base 1. The sequencing input was naive CD4+ T cells sorted from blood. The intended sense of this specimen's cell subset or site label: CD45RA+ positively selected. This receptor was taken from a woman in her 30s in good health. Recombination joined TRBV30 with TRBJ2-4; the D segment could be TRBD2, given 5 matching bases. The DNA reads TGTGCCTGGAGTAGTAAGCGGTCCCTAGCCAAAAACATTCAGTACTTC. The resulting protein is CAWSSKRSLAKNIQYF.